This passage covers 19 T cell receptor beta chains from one sample sequenced in a study of cytomegalovirus exposure and HLA in healthy donors. The PCR had 60 Vbeta and 13 Jbeta primers. TCRdb's table, derived via immunoSEQ multiplex PCR, lists solely in-frame clones and lacks some. This table has about 300,000 clones, approximately 90% appearing once. Sequencing was carried out using PBMCs. All receptors come from a middle-aged man in good health and CMV-seropositive.

The rearrangement uses TRBV7-2 and TRBJ2-5; 10 positions match TRBD1. The CDR3 runs to 14 residues. J gave up 6 bases and V 4 bases, and 5 bases lay outside the gene matches. Per germline, CDR1 SGHTA and CDR2 FQGNSA. CDR3 loop: CASSSDRGYKTQYF. The CDR3 DNA is TGTGCCAGCAGCTCGGACAGGGGGTACAAGACCCAGTACTTC.

The chain combines TRBV5-1 with TRBJ2-5; D may be TRBD2 (5 bases). The last part of the DNA fits TRBJ2-7 better; the J call may be wrong. This CDR3 spans 14 amino acids. Germline lookup yields CDR1 SGHRS and CDR2 YFSETQ. CDR3 nucleotides: TGCGCCAGCAGCACCGGACTTGATTCCTACGAGCAGTACTTC. Amino acids: CASSTGLDSYEQYF.

The rearrangement links TRBV19 to TRBJ1-2, with TRBD1 identical over 7 bases. The CDR3 totals 15 residues. The germline CDR1 and CDR2 sequences are LNHDA and SQIVND (reference sequence). Trimming at V came to 5 bases and at J to 2 bases, leaving 8 bases not matched to a gene. The CDR3 spells CASSAPAGGNYGYTF. CDR3 nucleotides: TGTGCCAGTAGTGCGCCGGCAGGGGGGAACTATGGCTACACCTTC.

The chain combines TRBV7-9 with TRBJ2-7; D not resolved. V shed 3 bases and J shed 6 bases, with 9 bases lying between them. Looked up from germline, CDR1 is SEHNR and CDR2 is FQNEAQ (reference sequence). The CDR3 consists of 12 residues. The CDR3 loop reads CASSFSWPEQYF. The CDR3 nucleotides read TGTGCCAGCAGCTTCAGTTGGCCCGAGCAGTACTTC. Variable domain in full (rest from reference TRBV7-9 and TRBJ2-7): DTGVSQNPRHKITKRGQNVTFRCDPISEHNRLYWYRQTLGQGPEFLTYFQNEAQLEKSRLLSDRFSAERPKGSFSTLEIQRTEQGDSAMYLCASSFSWPEQYFGPGTRLTVT.

This rearrangement joins TRBV27 to TRBJ1-4; D gene ambiguous. V shed 6 bases and J shed 7 bases, with 12 bases lying between them. This CDR3 comprises 13 residues. Germline CDR1 is MNHEY and CDR2 is SMNVEV (reference sequence). CDR3 protein: CASSDGRTEKLFF. Here the CDR3 DNA reads TGTGCCAGCAGCGACGGGAGGACTGAAAAACTGTTTTTT.

Remarks on this clone: This same CDR3 is encoded by further DNA sequences in the sample. This chain joins TRBV5-1 and TRBJ2-1; tentatively, D is TRBD1 (5 bases). Germline lookup yields CDR1 SGHRS and CDR2 YFSETQ. This CDR3 contains 14 residues. The V gene lost 0 bases and the J gene lost 6 bases, with 10 bases spanning the gap. In nucleotides, the CDR3 is TGCGCCAGCAGCTTGGAGGCAGGGTTCAATGAGCAGTTCTTC. Translating it yields CASSLEAGFNEQFF.

The rearrangement links TRBV6-6 to TRBJ1-2, with 9 bases fitting TRBD1. J lost 4 bases, V lost 6 bases, and 12 bases had no gene match. There are 16 residues in the CDR3. Germline assignment: CDR1 MNHNY and CDR2 SVGAGI (reference sequence). The chain's CDR3 is CASSPGQGRALYGYTF. Written as DNA, the CDR3 is TGTGCCAGCAGCCCGGGACAGGGCAGGGCTCTCTATGGCTACACCTTC.

V and J are TRBV9 and TRBJ2-7; 13 positions agree with TRBD2. V shed 0 bases, J shed 7 bases, and the junction held 10 bases outside the gene matches. CDR1 SGDLS and CDR2 YYNGEE come from the germline V gene. The CDR3 totals 17 residues. The CDR3 nucleotides are TGTGCCAGCAGCGTAGTCGGGGGACTAGCGGGGTCTGGTGAGCAGTACTTC. Its protein product is CASSVVGGLAGSGEQYF.

This clone occurred once. The rearrangement joins TRBV11-3 to TRBJ2-5, with 11 bases lining up with TRBD1. CDR3 length: 15 amino acids. Germline CDR1 is SGHNT and CDR2 is YENEEA. After removal of 5 bases from V and 7 bases from J, the junction contained 9 bases not matched to a gene. In DNA, the CDR3 is TGTGCCAGCAGCGACCGGGACAGGGGGACCGGGACCCAGTACTTC. Its protein is CASSDRDRGTGTQYF. The whole variable domain, remainder taken from reference TRBV11-3 and TRBJ2-5, is EAGVVQSPRYKIIEKKQPVAFWCNPISGHNTLYWYLQNLGQGPELLIRYENEEAVDDSQLPKDRFSAERLKGVDSTLKIQPAELGDSAVYLCASSDRDRGTGTQYFGPGTRLLVL.

The rearrangement uses TRBV7-2 and TRBJ2-1, with TRBD2 matching over 7 bases. J gave up 6 bases and V 1 base, and 9 bases lay outside the gene matches. This CDR3 spans 16 amino acids. Germline assignment: CDR1 SGHTA and CDR2 FQGNSA. CDR3 DNA: TGTGCCAGCAGCTTAGTTGGGGGAGGGCCAGTCAATGAGCAGTTCTTC. It is translated as CASSLVGGGPVNEQFF.

V is TRBV4-3 and J is TRBJ2-7; weak D call: TRBD1 (6 bases). The CDR3 extends over 15 amino acids. The V and J ends lost 3 bases and 0 bases respectively, with 12 bases between them. Germline assignment: CDR1 LGHNA and CDR2 YSLEER. The CDR3: CASSQDRDNSYEQYF. In DNA form, the CDR3 reads TGCGCCAGCAGCCAGGACCGGGACAACTCCTACGAGCAGTACTTC.

This chain connects TRBV29-1 to TRBJ1-6, with unresolved D. This CDR3 region has 13 residues. V lost 6 bases and J 10 bases, leaving 16 bases between the germline ends. CDR1 is SQVTM and CDR2 is ANQGSEA in the germline V gene. CDR3 in amino acids: CSVLEGGDSPLHF. The CDR3 DNA is TGCAGCGTCTTGGAGGGCGGTGACTCACCCCTCCACTTT.

This clone was picked up a small number of times. J is TRBJ1-5 and V is TRBV7-8, with D hard to call. There are 16 residues in the CDR3. Trimming removed 2 bases at V and 0 bases at J, with 11 bases between. Germline CDR1 SGHVS, CDR2 FQNEAQ. The CDR3 coding sequence is TGTGCCAGCAGCTTAATCGCGGTCAATAGCAATCAGCCCCAGCATTTT. It encodes CASSLIAVNSNQPQHF.

J is TRBJ2-7 and V is TRBV5-1; 7 bases match TRBD2. Germline-derived CDR1 and CDR2 are SGHRS and YFSETQ. The trim removed 0 bases at V and 1 base at J, leaving 4 bases unmatched. CDR3 length equals 15 residues. CDR3 amino acids: CASSLGASGSYEQYF. Here the CDR3 DNA reads TGCGCCAGCAGCTTGGGTGCTAGCGGATCCTACGAGCAGTACTTC.

This chain links TRBV6-1 with TRBJ2-1; 11 positions agree with TRBD1. Germline CDR1 MNHNS, CDR2 SASEGT. CDR3 size: 14 residues. With V trimmed by 11 bases and J by 5 bases, 8 bases remained unmatched. The CDR3 sequence is CAAPRDRGDNEQFF. In DNA, the CDR3 is TGTGCCGCCCCCCGGGACAGGGGGGACAATGAGCAGTTCTTC.

This sequence joins TRBV5-1 and TRBJ2-5, with 9 bases that match TRBD1. V shed 4 bases, J shed 0 bases, and the junction held 1 base outside the gene matches. CDR1 and CDR2 from the germline V gene are SGHRS and YFSETQ. CDR3 length equals 14 residues. The CDR3 DNA reads TGCGCCAGCAGCGGGACAGGGAACCAAGAGACCCAGTACTTC. Translation gives CASSGTGNQETQYF.

The rearrangement uses TRBV7-2 and TRBJ2-1; 11 bases fit TRBD2. The CDR3 runs 16 residues. Germline CDR1 is SGHTA and CDR2 is FQGNSA. Germline trimming cut 4 bases from V and 3 bases from J; bases unmatched to any gene: 5. The CDR3 DNA is TGTGCCAGCAGCTCCACGACTAGCGGGATCTACAATGAGCAGTTCTTC. As protein: CASSSTTSGIYNEQFF.

The V and J genes are TRBV18 and TRBJ2-6; tentatively, D is TRBD2 (6 bases). Deletions cut 1 base from V and 1 base from J, with 8 bases between. Germline values: CDR1 KGHSH, CDR2 LQKENI. The CDR3 consists of 16 residues. The CDR3 sequence is CASSPQGGSGANVLTF. CDR3 nucleotide sequence: TGTGCCAGCTCACCACAAGGAGGGTCTGGGGCCAACGTCCTGACTTTC.

The rearrangement joins TRBV4-1 to TRBJ1-1; 11 nucleotides line up with TRBD1. With V trimmed by 1 base and J by 1 base, 11 bases remained unmatched. The CDR3 is made up of 19 amino acids. CDR1 is MGHRA and CDR2 is YSYEKL in the germline V gene. The DNA for the CDR3 is TGCGCCAGCAGCCAAGGGGCCGGACAGGGGGCGCTTAGGAACACTGAAGCTTTCTTT. Translating it yields CASSQGAGQGALRNTEAFF.